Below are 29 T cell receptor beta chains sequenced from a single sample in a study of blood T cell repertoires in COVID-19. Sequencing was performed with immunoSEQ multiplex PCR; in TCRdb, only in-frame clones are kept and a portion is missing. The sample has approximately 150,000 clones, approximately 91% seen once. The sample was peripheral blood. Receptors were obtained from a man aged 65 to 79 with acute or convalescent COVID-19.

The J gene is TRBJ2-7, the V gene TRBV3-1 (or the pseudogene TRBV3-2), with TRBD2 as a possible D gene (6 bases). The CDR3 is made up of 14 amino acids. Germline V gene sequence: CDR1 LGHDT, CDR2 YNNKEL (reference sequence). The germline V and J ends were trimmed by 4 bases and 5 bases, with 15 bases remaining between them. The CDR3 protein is CASSLTGSRNEQYF. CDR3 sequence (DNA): TGTGCCAGCAGCCTCACCGGGAGCCGGAACGAGCAGTACTTC.

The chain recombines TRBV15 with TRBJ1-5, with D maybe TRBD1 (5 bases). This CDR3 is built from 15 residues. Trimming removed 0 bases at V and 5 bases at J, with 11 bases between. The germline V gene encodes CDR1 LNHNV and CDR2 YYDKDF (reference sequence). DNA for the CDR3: TGTGCCACCAGCAGAGAGGGGTCGGGGGATCAGCCCCAGCATTTT. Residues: CATSREGSGDQPQHF.

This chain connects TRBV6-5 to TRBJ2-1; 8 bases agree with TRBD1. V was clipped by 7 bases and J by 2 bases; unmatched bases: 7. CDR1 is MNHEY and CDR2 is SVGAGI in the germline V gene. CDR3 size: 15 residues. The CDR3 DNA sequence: TGTGCCAGCAACGATCAGGGGGCAACCTACAATGAGCAGTTCTTC. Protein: CASNDQGATYNEQFF.

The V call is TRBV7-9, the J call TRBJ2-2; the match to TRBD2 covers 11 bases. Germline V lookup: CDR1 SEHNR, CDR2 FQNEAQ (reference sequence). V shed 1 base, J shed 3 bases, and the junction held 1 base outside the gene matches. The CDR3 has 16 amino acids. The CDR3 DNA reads TGTGCCAGCAGCTTAGGACTAGCGGGATACACCGGGGAGCTGTTTTTT. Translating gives CASSLGLAGYTGELFF.

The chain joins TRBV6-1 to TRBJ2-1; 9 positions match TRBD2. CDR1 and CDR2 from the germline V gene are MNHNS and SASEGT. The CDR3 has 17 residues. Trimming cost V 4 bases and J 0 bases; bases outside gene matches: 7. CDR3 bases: TGTGCCAGCAGTGGTAGGAGCGGGAGGAGCTCCTACAATGAGCAGTTCTTC. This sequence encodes CASSGRSGRSSYNEQFF.

This CDR3 reads CASSLELASYNEQFF. In nucleotides, the CDR3 is TGCGCCAGCAGCTTGGAGCTAGCCTCCTACAATGAGCAGTTCTTC. The chain is built from TRBV5-1 and TRBJ2-1; TRBD2 might be the D (5 bases). The V end was cut by 0 bases, the J end by 0 bases, with 7 bases between. The CDR3 contains 15 residues. Germline CDR1 SGHRS, CDR2 YFSETQ.

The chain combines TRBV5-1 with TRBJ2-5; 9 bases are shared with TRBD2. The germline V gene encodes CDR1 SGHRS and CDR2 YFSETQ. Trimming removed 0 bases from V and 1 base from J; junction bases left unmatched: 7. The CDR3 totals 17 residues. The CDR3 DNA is TGCGCCAGCAGCTTGGCCGTAGCGGGGGCACTCCAAGAGACCCAGTACTTC. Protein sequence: CASSLAVAGALQETQYF.

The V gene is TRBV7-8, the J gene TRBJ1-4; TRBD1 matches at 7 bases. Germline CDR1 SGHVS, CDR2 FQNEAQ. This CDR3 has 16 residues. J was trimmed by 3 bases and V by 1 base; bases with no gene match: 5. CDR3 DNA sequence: TGTGCCAGCAGCTTAGGACAGGGAAGGGCTAATGAAAAACTGTTTTTT. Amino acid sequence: CASSLGQGRANEKLFF.

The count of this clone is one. The CDR3 here is CASSFGRDQPQHF. The DNA for the CDR3 is TGTGCCAGCAGTTTCGGGAGGGATCAGCCCCAGCATTTT. The chain recombines TRBV27 with TRBJ1-5; D is unresolved. From germline, CDR1 is MNHEY and CDR2 SMNVEV (reference sequence). The V and J ends lost 3 bases and 5 bases respectively, with 8 bases between them. This CDR3 contains 13 residues.

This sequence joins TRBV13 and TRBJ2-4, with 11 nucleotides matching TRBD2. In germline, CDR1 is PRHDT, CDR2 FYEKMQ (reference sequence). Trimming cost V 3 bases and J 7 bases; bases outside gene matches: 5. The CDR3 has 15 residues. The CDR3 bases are TGTGCCAGCAGCTTCCAGACTAGCGGGGCTAACATTCAGTACTTC. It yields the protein CASSFQTSGANIQYF.

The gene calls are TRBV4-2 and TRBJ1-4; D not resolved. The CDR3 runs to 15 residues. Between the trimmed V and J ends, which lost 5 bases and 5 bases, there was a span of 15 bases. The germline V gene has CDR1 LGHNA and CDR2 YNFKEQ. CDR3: CASSGRQDLNEKLFF. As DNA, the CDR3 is TGTGCCAGCAGCGGCAGACAAGACCTAAATGAAAAACTGTTTTTT.

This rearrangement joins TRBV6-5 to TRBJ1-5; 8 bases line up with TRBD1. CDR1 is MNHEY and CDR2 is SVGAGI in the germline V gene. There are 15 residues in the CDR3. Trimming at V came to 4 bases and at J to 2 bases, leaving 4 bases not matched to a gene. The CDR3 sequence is CASSSTGARNQPQHF. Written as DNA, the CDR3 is TGTGCCAGCAGTTCGACAGGGGCTCGCAATCAGCCCCAGCATTTT.

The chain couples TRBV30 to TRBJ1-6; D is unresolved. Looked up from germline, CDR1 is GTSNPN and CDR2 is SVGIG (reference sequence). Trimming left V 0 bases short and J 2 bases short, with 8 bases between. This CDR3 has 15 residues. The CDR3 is CAWSVAGTYNSPLHF. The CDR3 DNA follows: TGTGCCTGGAGTGTAGCAGGAACCTATAATTCACCCCTCCACTTT.

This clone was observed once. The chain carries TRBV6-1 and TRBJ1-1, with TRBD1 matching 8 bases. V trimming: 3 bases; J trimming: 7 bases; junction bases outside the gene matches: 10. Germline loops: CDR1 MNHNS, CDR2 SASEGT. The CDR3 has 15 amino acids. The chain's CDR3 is CASSDLWTGQGEAFF. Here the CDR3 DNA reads TGTGCCAGCAGTGACCTCTGGACCGGACAGGGTGAAGCTTTCTTT.

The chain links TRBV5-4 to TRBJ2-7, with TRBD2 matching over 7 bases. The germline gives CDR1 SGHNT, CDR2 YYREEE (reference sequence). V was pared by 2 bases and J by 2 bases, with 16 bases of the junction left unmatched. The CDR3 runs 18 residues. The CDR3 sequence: CASSLGSGVTGVPYEQYF. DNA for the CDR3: TGTGCCAGCAGCTTAGGCAGCGGGGTAACCGGGGTTCCCTACGAGCAGTACTTC.

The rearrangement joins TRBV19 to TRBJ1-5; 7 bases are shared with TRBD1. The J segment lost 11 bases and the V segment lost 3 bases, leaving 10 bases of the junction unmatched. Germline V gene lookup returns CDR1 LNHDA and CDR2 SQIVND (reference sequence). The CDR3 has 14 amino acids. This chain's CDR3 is CASSIRQGEGAQHF. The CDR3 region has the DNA TGTGCCAGTAGTATTCGACAGGGAGAGGGGGCCCAGCATTTT.

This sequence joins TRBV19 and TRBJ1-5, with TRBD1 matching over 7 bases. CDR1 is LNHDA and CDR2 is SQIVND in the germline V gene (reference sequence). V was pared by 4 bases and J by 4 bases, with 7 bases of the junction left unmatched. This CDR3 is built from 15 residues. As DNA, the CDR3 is TGTGCCAGTAGTACCCTGACAGGGTGGAATCAGCCCCAGCATTTT. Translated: CASSTLTGWNQPQHF.

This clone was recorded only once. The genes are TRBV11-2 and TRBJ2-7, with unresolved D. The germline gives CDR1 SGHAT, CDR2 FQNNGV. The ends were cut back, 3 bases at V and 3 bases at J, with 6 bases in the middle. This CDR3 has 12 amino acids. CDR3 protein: CASSLIDYEQYF. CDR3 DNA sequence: TGTGCCAGCAGCTTGATAGACTACGAGCAGTACTTC.

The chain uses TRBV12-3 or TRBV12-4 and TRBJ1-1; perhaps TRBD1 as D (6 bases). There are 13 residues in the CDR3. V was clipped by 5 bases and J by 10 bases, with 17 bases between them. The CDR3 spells CASSTQGGTGAFF. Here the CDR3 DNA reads TGTGCCAGCAGTACCCAAGGGGGAACGGGAGCTTTCTTT.

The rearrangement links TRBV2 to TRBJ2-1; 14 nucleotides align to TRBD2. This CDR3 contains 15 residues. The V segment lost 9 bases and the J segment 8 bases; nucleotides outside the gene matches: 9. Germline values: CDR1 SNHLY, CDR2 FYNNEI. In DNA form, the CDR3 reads TGTGCCAGTCGACTAGCGGGGGGGTCTTTAGATGAGCAGTTCTTC. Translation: CASRLAGGSLDEQFF. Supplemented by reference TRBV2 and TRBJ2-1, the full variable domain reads EPEVTQTPSHQVTQMGQEVILRCVPISNHLYFYWYRQILGQKVEFLVSFYNNEISEKSEIFDDQFSVERPDGSNFTLKIRSTKLEDSAMYFCASRLAGGSLDEQFFGPGTRLTVL.

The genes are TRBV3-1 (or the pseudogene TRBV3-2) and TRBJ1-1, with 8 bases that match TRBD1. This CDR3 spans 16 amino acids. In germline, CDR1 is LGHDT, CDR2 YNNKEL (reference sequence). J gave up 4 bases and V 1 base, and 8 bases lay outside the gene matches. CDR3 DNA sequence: TGTGCCAGCAGCCAAGCCCGGACAGGGTCGGGCACTGAAGCTTTCTTT. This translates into CASSQARTGSGTEAFF.

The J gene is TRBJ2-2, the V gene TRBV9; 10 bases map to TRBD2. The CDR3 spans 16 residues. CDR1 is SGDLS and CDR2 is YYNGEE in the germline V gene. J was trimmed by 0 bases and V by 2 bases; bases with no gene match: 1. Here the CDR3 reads CASSVTSGTNTGELFF. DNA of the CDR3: TGTGCCAGCAGCGTTACTAGCGGGACGAACACCGGGGAGCTGTTTTTT.

The CDR3 region is CASSLEQLNQPQHF. The CDR3 coding sequence is TGTGCCAGCAGTTTAGAACAACTAAATCAGCCCCAGCATTTT. V gene TRBV28 combines with J gene TRBJ1-5; D gene uncertain. The V gene's germline CDR1 is MDHEN and CDR2 SYDVKM. With 2 bases removed from V and 4 bases from J, the gap between germline ends came to 9 bases. CDR3 length: 14 amino acids.

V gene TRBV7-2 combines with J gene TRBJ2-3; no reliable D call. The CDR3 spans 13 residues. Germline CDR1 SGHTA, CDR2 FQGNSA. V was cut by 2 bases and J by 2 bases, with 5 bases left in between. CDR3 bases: TGTGCCAGCAGCTTACAGGTCACAGATACGCAGTATTTT. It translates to CASSLQVTDTQYF.

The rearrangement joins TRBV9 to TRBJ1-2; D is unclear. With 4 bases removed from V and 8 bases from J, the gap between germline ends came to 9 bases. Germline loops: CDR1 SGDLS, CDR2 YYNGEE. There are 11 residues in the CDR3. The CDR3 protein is CASSPRGGYTF. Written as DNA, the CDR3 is TGTGCCAGCAGCCCTAGAGGGGGCTACACCTTC.

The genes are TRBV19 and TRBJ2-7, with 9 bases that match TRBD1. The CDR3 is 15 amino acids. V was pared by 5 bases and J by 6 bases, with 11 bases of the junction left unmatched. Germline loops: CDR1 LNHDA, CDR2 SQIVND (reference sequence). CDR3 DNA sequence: TGTGCCAGTAGTGCCCGGGGACAGGGAGGCTTCGAGCAGTACTTC. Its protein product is CASSARGQGGFEQYF.

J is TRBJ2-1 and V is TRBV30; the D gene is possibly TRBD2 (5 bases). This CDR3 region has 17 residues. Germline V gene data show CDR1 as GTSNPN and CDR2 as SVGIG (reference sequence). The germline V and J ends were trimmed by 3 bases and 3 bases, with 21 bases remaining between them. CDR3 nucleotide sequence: TGTGCCTGGAGCCCACCCCTAAGGGCTAGCCTCTACAATGAGCAGTTCTTC. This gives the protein CAWSPPLRASLYNEQFF. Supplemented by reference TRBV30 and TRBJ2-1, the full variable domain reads SQTIHQWPATLVQPVGSPLSLECTVEGTSNPNLYWYRQAAGRGLQLLFYSVGIGQISSEVPQNLSASRPQDRQFILSSKKLLLSDSGFYLCAWSPPLRASLYNEQFFGPGTRLTVL.

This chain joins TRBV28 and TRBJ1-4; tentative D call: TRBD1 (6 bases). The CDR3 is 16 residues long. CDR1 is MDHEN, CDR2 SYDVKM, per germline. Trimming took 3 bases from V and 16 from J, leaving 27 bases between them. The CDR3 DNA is TGTGCCAGCAGTTTCCCTTCCCGGGACAACAGAGGGGTGCGGTTTTTT. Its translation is CASSFPSRDNRGVRFF.

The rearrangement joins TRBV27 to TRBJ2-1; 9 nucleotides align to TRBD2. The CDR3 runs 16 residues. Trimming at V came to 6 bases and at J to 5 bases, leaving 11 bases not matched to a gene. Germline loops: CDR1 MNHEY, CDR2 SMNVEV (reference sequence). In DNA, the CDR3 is TGTGCCAGCAGCCCACCGCCTAGCGGGATGAACAATGAGCAGTTCTTC. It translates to CASSPPPSGMNNEQFF.